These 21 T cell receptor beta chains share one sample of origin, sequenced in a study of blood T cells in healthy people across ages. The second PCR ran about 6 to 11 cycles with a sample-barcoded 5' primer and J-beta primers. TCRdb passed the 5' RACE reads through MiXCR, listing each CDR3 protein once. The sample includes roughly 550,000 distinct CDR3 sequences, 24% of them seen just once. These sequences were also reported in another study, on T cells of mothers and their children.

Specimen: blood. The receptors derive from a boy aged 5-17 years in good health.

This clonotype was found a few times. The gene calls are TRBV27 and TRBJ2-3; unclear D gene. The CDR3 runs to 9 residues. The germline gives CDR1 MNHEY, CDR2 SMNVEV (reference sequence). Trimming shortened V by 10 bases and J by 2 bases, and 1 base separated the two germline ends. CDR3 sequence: CANTDTQYF. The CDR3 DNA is TGTGCCAACACAGATACGCAGTATTTT.

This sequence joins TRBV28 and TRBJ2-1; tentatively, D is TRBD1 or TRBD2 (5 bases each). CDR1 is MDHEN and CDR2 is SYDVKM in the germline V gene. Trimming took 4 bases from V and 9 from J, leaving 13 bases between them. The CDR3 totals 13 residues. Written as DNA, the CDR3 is TGTGCCAGCAGTTACCCTGCGAGGGGTGAGCAGTTCTTC. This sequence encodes CASSYPARGEQFF.

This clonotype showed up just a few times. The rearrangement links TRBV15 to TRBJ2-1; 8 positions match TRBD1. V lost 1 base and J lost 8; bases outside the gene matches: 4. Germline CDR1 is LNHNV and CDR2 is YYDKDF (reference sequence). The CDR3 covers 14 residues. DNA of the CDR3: TGTGCCACCAGCAGAGGACAGGGGATTGATGAGCAGTTCTTC. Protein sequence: CATSRGQGIDEQFF.

In DNA form, the CDR3 reads TGTGCCAGCAGCCAAGAGGCTCCAGGGGATGGCGGCTACACCTTC. As protein: CASSQEAPGDGGYTF. The chain links TRBV4-2 to TRBJ1-2; D perhaps matches TRBD1 (6 bases). Germline-derived CDR1 and CDR2 are LGHNA and YNFKEQ. V was pared by 0 bases and J by 8 bases, with 16 bases between. CDR3 length equals 15 residues.

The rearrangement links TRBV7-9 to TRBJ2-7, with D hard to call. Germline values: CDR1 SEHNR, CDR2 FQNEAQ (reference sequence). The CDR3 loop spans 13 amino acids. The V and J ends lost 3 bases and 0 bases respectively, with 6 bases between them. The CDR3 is CASSLPRSYEQYF. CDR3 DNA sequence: TGTGCCAGCAGCTTGCCCCGCTCCTACGAGCAGTACTTC.

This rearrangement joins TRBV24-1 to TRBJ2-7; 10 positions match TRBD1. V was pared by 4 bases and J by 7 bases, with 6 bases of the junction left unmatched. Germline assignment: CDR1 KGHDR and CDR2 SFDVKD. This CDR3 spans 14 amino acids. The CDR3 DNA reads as TGTGCCACCAGTGAACCACGGGACAGGGGTGAGCAGTACTTC. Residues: CATSEPRDRGEQYF.

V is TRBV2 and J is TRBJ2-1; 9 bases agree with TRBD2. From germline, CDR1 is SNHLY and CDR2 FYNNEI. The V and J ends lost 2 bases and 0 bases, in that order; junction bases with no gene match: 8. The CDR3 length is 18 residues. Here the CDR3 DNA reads TGTGCCAGCAGTGAACTAGCGGGGCGCCCGAGCTCCTACAATGAGCAGTTCTTC. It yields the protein CASSELAGRPSSYNEQFF. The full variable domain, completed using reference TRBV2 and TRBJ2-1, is EPEVTQTPSHQVTQMGQEVILRCVPISNHLYFYWYRQILGQKVEFLVSFYNNEISEKSEIFDDQFSVERPDGSNFTLKIRSTKLEDSAMYFCASSELAGRPSSYNEQFFGPGTRLTVL.

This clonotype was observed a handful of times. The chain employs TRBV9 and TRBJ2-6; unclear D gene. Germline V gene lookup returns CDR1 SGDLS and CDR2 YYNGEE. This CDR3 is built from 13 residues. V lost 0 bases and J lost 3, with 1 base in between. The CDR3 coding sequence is TGTGCCAGCAGCGTAGGTGGGGCCAACGTCCTGACTTTC. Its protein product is CASSVGGANVLTF.

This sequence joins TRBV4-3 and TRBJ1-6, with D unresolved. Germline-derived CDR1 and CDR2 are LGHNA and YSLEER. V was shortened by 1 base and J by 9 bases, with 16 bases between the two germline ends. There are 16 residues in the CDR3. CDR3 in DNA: TGCGCCAGCAGCCAAGTCTTAACGGGAACGACTTCACCCCTCCACTTT. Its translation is CASSQVLTGTTSPLHF.

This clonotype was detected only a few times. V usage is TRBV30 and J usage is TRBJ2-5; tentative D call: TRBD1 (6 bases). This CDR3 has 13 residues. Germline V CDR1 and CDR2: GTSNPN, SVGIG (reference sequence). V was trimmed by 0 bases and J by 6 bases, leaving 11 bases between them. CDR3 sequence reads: CAWSVGQMKTQYF. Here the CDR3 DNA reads TGTGCCTGGAGTGTGGGACAAATGAAGACCCAGTACTTC.

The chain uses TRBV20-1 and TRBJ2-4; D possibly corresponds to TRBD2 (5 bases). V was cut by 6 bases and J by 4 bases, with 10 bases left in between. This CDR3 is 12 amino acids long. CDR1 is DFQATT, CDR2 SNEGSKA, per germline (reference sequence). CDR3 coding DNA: TGCAGTGCCAAGGGAGATAAAAACATTCAGTACTTC. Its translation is CSAKGDKNIQYF.

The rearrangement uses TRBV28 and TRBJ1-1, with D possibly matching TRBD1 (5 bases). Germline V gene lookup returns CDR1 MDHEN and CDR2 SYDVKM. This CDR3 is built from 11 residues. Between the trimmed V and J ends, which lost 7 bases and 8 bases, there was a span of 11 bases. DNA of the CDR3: TGTGCCAGCATATTCCGGACAGAAGCTTTCTTT. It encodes CASIFRTEAFF.

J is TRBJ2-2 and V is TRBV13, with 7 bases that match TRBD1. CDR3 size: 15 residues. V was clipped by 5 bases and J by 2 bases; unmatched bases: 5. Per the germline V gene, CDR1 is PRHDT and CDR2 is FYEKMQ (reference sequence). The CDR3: CASSRRGFNTGELFF. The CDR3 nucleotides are TGTGCCAGCAGCCGCAGGGGGTTTAACACCGGGGAGCTGTTTTTT.

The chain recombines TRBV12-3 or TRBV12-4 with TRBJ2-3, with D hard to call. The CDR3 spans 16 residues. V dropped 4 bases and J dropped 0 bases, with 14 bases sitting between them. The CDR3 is CASSSAAMRSTDTQYF. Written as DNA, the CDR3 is TGTGCCAGCAGTTCGGCTGCGATGAGAAGCACAGATACGCAGTATTTT.

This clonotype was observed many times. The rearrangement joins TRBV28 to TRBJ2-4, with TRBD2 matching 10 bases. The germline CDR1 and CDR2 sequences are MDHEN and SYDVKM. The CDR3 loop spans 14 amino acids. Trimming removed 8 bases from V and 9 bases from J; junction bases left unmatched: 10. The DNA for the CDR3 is TGTGCCAGCTCATTAGCGGGGGGAAGAGGCATTCAGTACTTC. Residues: CASSLAGGRGIQYF.

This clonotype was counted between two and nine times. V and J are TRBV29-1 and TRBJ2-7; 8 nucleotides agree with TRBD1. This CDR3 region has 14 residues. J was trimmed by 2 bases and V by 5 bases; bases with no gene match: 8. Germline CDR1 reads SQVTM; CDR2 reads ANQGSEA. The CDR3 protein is CSVQGGQGAYEQYF. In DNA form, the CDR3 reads TGCAGCGTTCAGGGTGGACAGGGAGCCTACGAGCAGTACTTC.

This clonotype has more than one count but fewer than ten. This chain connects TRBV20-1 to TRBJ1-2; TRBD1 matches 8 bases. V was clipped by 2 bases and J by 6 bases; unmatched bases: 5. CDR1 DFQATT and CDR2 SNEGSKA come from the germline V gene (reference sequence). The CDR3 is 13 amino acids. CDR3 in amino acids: CSARTDREDGYTF. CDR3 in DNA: TGCAGTGCTAGAACGGACAGGGAGGATGGCTACACCTTC.

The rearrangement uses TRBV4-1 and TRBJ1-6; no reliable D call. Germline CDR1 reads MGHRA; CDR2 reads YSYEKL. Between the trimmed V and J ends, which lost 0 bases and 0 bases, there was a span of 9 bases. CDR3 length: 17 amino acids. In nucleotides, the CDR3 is TGCGCCAGCAGCCAAGAGCCCGTTAGCTCCTATAATTCACCCCTCCACTTT. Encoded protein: CASSQEPVSSYNSPLHF.

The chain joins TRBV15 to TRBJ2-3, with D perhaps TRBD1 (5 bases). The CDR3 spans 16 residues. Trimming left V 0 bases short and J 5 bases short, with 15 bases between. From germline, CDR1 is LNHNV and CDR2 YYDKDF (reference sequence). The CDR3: CATSRDFGTDRDTQYF. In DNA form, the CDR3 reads TGTGCCACCAGCAGAGATTTCGGAACAGACAGAGATACGCAGTATTTT.

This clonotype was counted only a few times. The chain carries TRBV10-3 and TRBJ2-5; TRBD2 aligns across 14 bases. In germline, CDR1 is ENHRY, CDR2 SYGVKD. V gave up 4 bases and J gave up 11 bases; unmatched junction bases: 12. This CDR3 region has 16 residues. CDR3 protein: CAISAAGLAGEGEQYF. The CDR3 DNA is TGTGCCATCAGTGCCGCGGGACTAGCGGGAGAGGGTGAGCAGTACTTC.

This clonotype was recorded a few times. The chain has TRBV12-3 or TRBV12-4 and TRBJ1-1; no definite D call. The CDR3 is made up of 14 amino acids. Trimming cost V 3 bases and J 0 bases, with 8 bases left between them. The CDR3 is CASSFGRLNTEAFF. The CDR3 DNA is TGTGCCAGCAGTTTTGGGCGGTTGAACACTGAAGCTTTCTTT.